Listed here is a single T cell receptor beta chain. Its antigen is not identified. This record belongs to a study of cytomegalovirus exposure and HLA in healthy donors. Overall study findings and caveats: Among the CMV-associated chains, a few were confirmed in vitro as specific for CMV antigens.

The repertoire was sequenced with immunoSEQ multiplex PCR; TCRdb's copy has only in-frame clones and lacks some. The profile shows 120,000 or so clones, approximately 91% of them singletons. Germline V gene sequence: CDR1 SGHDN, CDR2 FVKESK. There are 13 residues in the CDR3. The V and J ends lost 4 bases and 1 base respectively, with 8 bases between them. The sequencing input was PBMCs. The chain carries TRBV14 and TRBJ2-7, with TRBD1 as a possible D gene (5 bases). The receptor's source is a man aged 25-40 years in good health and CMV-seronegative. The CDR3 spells CASSLDRSYEQYF. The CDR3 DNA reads TGTGCCAGCAGCCTCGACAGATCCTACGAGCAGTACTTC.